This T cell receptor (beta chain) was captured by sequencing in a study of blood T cells in healthy people across ages. This clonotype was counted ten times or more. The antigen is undetermined. Findings and limits, study-wide: For the donors, CMV status was unknown and possibly confounded expanded clonotype changes.

V gave up 5 bases and J gave up 6 bases, with 16 bases separating them. The CDR3 totals 14 residues. The germline gives CDR1 MNHEY, CDR2 SVGAGI. A J-beta primer mix and a sample-barcoded 5' primer were used in a second PCR of about 7 to 12 cycles. From the 5' RACE reads, TCRdb called clonotypes with MiXCR, one entry per CDR3 protein. The top ten hold roughly 17% of the sample, which has around 900,000 distinct CDR3 sequences, about 28% seen once. Sequences were obtained from blood. This chain connects TRBV6-5 to TRBJ1-1, with D hard to call. The source is a woman over 75 in good health. Here the CDR3 reads CASSPTASRAEAFF. The CDR3, as DNA: TGTGCCAGCAGTCCCACAGCCTCACGGGCTGAAGCTTTCTTT.